One sample yielded the 4 T cell receptor beta chains listed below, sequenced in a study of identical twins. TCRdb used MiXCR to reprocess the 5' RACE reads, holding one entry per CDR3 protein. The data contain about 690,000 distinct CDR3 sequences, less than 7% of them singletons. Sequenced input: naive T cells sorted from blood. Every receptor here comes from a man between 18 and 29 years old in good health.

This clonotype was seen many times. The chain combines TRBV28 with TRBJ2-1; TRBD2 aligns across 14 bases. Germline V lookup: CDR1 MDHEN, CDR2 SYDVKM. CDR3 length: 17 residues. V trimming: 4 bases; J trimming: 9 bases; junction bases outside the gene matches: 11. The CDR3 sequence: CASSSTPGLAGEGEQFF. The CDR3, as DNA: TGTGCCAGCAGTTCGACGCCGGGACTAGCGGGAGAGGGTGAGCAGTTCTTC.

The chain has TRBV28 and TRBJ1-5; 8 bases are a match to TRBD1. Losses at the gene ends were 5 bases for V and 2 bases for J; bases not matched to a gene: 8. The CDR3 is made up of 16 amino acids. The germline CDR1 and CDR2 sequences are MDHEN and SYDVKM. In DNA form, the CDR3 reads TGTGCCAGCAGTCCGCAGGGGGCGCGAGGCAATCAGCCCCAGCATTTT. Protein product: CASSPQGARGNQPQHF.

This chain uses TRBV7-6 with TRBJ2-2; 10 positions agree with TRBD2. Germline-derived CDR1 and CDR2 are SGHVS and FNYEAQ. With V trimmed by 2 bases and J by 3 bases, 9 bases remained unmatched. This CDR3 is built from 18 residues. The CDR3 coding sequence is TGTGCCAGCAGCTTAAGGGCAGCTAGCGGGGGATACACCGGGGAGCTGTTTTTT. It translates to CASSLRAASGGYTGELFF.

There are many counts of this clonotype. This chain links TRBV12-3 or TRBV12-4 with TRBJ1-5, with unresolved D. Trimming stripped 7 bases from V and 0 bases from J, with 7 bases between. CDR3 length: 13 amino acids. This chain's CDR3 is CASKGFSNQPQHF. Here the CDR3 DNA reads TGTGCCAGCAAAGGATTTAGCAATCAGCCCCAGCATTTT.